This T cell receptor (beta chain) was identified in a study of OX40 agonist ivuxolimab in advanced cancers. V was clipped by 6 bases and J by 4 bases; unmatched bases: 9. The germline CDR1 and CDR2 sequences are MDHEN and SYDVKM. CDR3 length: 15 residues. Profiling relied on immunoSEQ multiplex PCR, and the TCRdb table lists in-frame clones only, not all of them. The sample has some 77,000 clones, around 88% seen once. This rearrangement joins TRBV28 to TRBJ1-5; TRBD1 matches 7 bases. This clonotype originated in an adult with an advanced solid tumor such as melanoma, head and neck, liver or kidney cancer. The specimen comprised CD4+ or CD8+ T cells sorted from blood, sampled in a trial of the OX40 agonist ivuxolimab. The CDR3 protein is CASSPTDRVNQPQHF. The CDR3 DNA follows: TGTGCCAGCAGCCCTACTGACAGGGTAAATCAGCCCCAGCATTTT.